This T cell receptor beta chain was obtained from a study of blood T cell repertoires in COVID-19. Overall study context: Some COVID-19 samples were acute and others convalescent; all came from the United States, Italy and Spain. PBMCs, B-cell-depleted T cells, or T cells were the source of the cDNA or gDNA that made up the material.

Per the study methods: Amplification from reference gene primers served as the basis for estimated nucleated cell counts. Some clones are missing from TCRdb's copy, which holds only in-frame ones; the method was immunoSEQ multiplex PCR. V, J and clone size were drawn from that table, and D and trimming were deduced from the DNA. Of 250,000 to 400,000 clones in the sample, about 90% were seen once. CDR1 and CDR2 (germline): GTSNPN, SVGIG (reference sequence). The CDR3 has 17 amino acids. Trimming took 4 bases from V and 0 from J; bases not matched to a gene: 11. The Seattle patients joined while their infection was active and were tracked longitudinally afterward.

The rearrangement links TRBV30 to TRBJ1-1; TRBD1 aligns across 10 bases. The receptor's source is a woman in her twenties or thirties with COVID-19, enrolled during active disease. The specimen was peripheral blood. The CDR3 loop is CAWNYLRTGGLNTEAFF. The CDR3 bases are TGTGCCTGGAATTATCTTCGGACAGGGGGTTTGAACACTGAAGCTTTCTTT.